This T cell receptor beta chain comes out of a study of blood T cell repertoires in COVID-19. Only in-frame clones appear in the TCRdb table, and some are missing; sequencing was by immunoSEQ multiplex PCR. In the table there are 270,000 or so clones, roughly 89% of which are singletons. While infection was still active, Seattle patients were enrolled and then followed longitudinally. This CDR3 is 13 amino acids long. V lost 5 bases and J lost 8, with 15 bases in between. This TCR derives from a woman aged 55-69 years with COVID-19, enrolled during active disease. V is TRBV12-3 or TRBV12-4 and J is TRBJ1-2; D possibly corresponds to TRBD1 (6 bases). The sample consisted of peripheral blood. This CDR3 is CASSPQGNIGYTF. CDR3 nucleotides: TGTGCCAGCAGTCCACAGGGTAATATAGGCTACACCTTC.